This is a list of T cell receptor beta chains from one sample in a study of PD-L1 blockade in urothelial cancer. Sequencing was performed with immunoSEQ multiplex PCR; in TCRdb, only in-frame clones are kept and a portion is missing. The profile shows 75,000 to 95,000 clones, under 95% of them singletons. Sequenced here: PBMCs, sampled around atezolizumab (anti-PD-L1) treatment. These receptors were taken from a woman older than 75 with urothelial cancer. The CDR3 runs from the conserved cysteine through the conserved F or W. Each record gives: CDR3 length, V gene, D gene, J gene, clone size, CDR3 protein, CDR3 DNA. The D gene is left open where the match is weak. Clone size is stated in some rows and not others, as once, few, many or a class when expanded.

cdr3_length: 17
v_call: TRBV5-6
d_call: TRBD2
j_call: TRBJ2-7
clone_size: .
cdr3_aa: CASSLNQRAGATYEQYF
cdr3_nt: TGTGCCAGCAGCTTGAATCAACGAGCGGGAGCTACCTACGAGCAGTACTTC

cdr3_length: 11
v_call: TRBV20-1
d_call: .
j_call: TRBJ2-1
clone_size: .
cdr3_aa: CSPQGGNEQFF
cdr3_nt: TGCAGTCCACAGGGGGGGAATGAGCAGTTCTTC

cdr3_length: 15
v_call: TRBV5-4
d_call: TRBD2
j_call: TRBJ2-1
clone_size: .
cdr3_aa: CASNEAGGTYNEQFF
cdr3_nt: TGTGCCAGCAACGAAGCGGGAGGTACCTACAATGAGCAGTTCTTC

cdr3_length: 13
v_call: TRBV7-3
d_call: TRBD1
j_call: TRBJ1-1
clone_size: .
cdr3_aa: CASSLGQGTEAFF
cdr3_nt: TGTGCCAGCAGCTTAGGACAGGGAACTGAAGCTTTCTTT

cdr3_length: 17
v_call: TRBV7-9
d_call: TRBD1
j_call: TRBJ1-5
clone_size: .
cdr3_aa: CASSLDRGQGGNQPQHF
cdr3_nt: TGTGCCAGCAGCTTAGATCGAGGACAGGGGGGGAATCAGCCCCAGCATTTT

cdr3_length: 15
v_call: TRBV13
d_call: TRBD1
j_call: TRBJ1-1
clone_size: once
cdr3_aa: CASSLGTAVWTEAFF
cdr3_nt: TGTGCCAGCAGCTTGGGGACAGCTGTTTGGACTGAAGCTTTCTTT

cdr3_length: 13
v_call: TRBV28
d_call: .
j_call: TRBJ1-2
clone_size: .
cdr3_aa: CASSPDSSSGYTF
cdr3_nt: TGTGCCAGCAGCCCCGACAGTTCCAGCGGCTACACCTTC

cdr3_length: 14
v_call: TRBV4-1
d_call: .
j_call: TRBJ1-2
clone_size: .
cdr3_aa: CASSRQRDNYGYTF
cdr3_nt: TGCGCCAGCAGCCGCCAAAGGGACAATTATGGCTACACCTTC

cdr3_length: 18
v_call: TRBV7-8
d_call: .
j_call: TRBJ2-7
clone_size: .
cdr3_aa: CASSSTIPQGKAAYEQYF
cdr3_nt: TGTGCCAGCAGCTCCACGATACCACAGGGAAAAGCGGCCTACGAGCAGTACTTC

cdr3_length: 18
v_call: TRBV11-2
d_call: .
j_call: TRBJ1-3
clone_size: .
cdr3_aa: CASSLGSYWAESGNTIYF
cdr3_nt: TGTGCCAGCAGCTTAGGGTCGTATTGGGCAGAATCAGGAAACACCATATATTTT

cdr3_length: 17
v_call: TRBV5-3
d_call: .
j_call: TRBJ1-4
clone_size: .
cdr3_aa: CARSPRIRSPEGEKLFF
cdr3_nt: TGTGCCAGAAGCCCCCGGATCAGGTCCCCCGAGGGTGAAAAACTGTTTTTT

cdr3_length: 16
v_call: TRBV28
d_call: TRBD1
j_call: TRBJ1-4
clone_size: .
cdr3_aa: CASSGAGGVLNEKLFF
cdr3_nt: TGTGCCAGCAGTGGGGCAGGGGGTGTGTTAAATGAAAAACTGTTTTTT

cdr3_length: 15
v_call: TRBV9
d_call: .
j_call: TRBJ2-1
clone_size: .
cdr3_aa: CASSPDSPPYNEQFF
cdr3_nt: TGTGCCAGCAGCCCTGACTCCCCTCCCTACAATGAGCAGTTCTTC

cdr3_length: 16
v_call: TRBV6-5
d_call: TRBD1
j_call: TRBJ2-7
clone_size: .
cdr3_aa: CASSYNRGLSSYEQYF
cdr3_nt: TGTGCCAGCAGTTACAACAGGGGCCTTAGCTCCTACGAGCAGTACTTC

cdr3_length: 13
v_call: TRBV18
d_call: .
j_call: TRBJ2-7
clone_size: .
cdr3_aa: CASSPGQGEEQYF
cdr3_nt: TGTGCCAGCTCACCGGGGCAGGGTGAAGAGCAGTACTTC

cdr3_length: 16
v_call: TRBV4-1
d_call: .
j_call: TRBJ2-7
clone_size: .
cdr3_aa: CASSPPTPGKTYEQYF
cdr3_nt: TGCGCCAGCAGCCCCCCTACCCCGGGGAAGACCTACGAGCAGTACTTC

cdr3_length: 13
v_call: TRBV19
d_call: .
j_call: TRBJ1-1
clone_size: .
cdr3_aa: CASNGGMNTEAFF
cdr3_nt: TGTGCCAGTAATGGGGGGATGAACACTGAAGCTTTCTTT

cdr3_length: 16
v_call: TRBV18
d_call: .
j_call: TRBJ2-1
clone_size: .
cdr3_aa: CASSPTAGLSYNEQFF
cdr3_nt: TGTGCCAGCTCACCCACAGCGGGCCTCTCCTACAATGAGCAGTTCTTC

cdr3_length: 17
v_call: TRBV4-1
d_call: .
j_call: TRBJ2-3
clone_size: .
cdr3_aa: CASSQARRLVSTDTQYF
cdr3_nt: TGCGCCAGCAGCCAAGCGCGAAGACTAGTTTCCACAGATACGCAGTATTTT

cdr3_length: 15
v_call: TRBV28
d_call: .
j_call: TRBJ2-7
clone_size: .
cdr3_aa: CASRFAGLATYEQYF
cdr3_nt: TGTGCCAGCAGATTCGCCGGGCTAGCGACTTACGAGCAGTACTTC

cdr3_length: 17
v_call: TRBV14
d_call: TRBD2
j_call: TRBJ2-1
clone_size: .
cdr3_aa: CASSQGRLAGENNEQFF
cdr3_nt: TGTGCCAGCAGCCAAGGACGACTAGCGGGGGAGAACAATGAGCAGTTCTTC

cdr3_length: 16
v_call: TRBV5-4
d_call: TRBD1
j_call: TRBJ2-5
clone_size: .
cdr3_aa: CASSLDVQTGPQTQYF
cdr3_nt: TGTGCCAGCAGCTTGGACGTCCAGACAGGGCCGCAGACCCAGTACTTC

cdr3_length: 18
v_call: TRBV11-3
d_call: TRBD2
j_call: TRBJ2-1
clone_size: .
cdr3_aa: CASSIRTKLAGGGNEQFF
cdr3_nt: TGTGCCAGCAGCATCAGAACGAAACTAGCGGGAGGGGGGAATGAGCAGTTCTTC

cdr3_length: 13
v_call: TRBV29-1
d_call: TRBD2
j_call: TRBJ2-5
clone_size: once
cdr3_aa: CSVAWGGQETQYF
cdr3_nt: TGCAGCGTTGCTTGGGGGGGACAAGAGACCCAGTACTTC

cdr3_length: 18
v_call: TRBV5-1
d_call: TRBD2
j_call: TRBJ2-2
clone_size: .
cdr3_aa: CASSRRMTSGANTGELFF
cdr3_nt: TGCGCCAGCAGCCGCCGAATGACTAGCGGGGCGAACACCGGGGAGCTGTTTTTT

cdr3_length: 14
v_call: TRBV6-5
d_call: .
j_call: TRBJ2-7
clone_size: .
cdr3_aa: CASSLDWDSYEQYF
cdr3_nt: TGTGCCAGCAGCCTCGACTGGGACTCTTACGAGCAGTACTTC

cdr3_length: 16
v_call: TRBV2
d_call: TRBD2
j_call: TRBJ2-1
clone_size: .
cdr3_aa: CASSVTSGRVIIEQFF
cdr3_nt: TGTGCCAGCAGTGTCACTAGCGGGAGGGTTATCATTGAGCAGTTCTTC

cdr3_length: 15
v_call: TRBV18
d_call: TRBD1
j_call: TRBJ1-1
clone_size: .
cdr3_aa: CASSPGQGVGTEAFF
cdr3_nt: TGTGCCAGCTCACCAGGACAGGGAGTGGGGACTGAAGCTTTCTTT

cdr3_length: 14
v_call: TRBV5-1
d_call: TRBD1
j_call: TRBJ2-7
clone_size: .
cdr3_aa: CASSLVGTAYEQYF
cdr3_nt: TGCGCCAGCAGCTTGGTTGGGACAGCCTACGAGCAGTACTTC

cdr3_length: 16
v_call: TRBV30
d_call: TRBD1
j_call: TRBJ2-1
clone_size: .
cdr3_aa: CAREAETGGVGNEQFF
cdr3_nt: TGTGCCCGGGAGGCCGAGACAGGGGGCGTAGGGAATGAGCAGTTCTTC

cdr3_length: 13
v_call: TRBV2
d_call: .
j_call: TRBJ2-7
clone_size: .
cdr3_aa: CASSEPQGNEQYF
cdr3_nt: TGTGCCAGCAGTGAACCACAGGGCAACGAGCAGTACTTC

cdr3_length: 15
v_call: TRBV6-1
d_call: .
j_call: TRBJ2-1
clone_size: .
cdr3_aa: CASSEALNGGWFQFF
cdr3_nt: TGTGCCAGCAGTGAAGCCCTCAACGGAGGATGGTTCCAGTTCTTC

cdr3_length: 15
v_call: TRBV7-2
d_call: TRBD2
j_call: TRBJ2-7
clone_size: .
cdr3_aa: CASSLDGRAEYEQYF
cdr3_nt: TGTGCCAGCAGCTTAGACGGGAGGGCCGAGTACGAGCAGTACTTC

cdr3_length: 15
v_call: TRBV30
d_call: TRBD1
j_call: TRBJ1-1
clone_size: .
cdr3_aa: CAWGGQGGGGNEAFF
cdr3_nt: TGTGCCTGGGGGGGACAGGGTGGCGGGGGAAATGAAGCTTTCTTT

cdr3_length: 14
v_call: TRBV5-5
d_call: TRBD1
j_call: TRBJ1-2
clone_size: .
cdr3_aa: CASSLQGSNYGYTF
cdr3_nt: TGTGCCAGCAGCTTACAGGGGAGTAACTATGGCTACACCTTC

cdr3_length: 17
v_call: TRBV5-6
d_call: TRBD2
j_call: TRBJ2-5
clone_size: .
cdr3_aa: CASSLLWVAGKQETQYF
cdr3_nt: TGTGCCAGCAGCTTGCTTTGGGTAGCGGGGAAACAAGAGACCCAGTACTTC

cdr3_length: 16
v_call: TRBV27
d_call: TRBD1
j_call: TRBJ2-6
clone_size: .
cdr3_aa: CASRRQGAGGANVLTF
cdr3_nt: TGTGCCAGCAGGCGACAGGGGGCGGGGGGGGCCAACGTCCTGACTTTC

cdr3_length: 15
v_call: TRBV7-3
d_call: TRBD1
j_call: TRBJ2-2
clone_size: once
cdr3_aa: CASSFQQGANGELFF
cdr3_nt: TGTGCCAGCAGCTTTCAACAGGGGGCCAACGGGGAGCTGTTTTTT

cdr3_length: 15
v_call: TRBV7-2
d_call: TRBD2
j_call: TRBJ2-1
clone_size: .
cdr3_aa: CASSPTSGSYNEQFF
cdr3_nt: TGTGCCAGCAGCCCGACTAGCGGGAGCTACAATGAGCAGTTCTTC